This T cell receptor (beta chain) stems from a study of blood T cell repertoires in COVID-19. Trimming removed 6 bases from V and 3 bases from J, with 12 bases in between. The CDR3 loop spans 12 amino acids. Germline CDR1 reads SQVTM; CDR2 reads ANQGSEA. Sequencing was performed with immunoSEQ multiplex PCR; in TCRdb, only in-frame clones are kept and a portion is missing. The data contain tens of thousands of clones, 83% of them seen just once; the ten biggest clones take up roughly 6%. This receptor was taken from a woman aged 60-75 years with acute or convalescent COVID-19. Sequencing was performed on peripheral blood. The chain recombines TRBV29-1 with TRBJ2-7; D is unclear. The CDR3 loop is CSVTSTNYEQYF. As DNA, the CDR3 is TGCAGCGTCACCTCGACAAACTACGAGCAGTACTTC.